The present T cell receptor beta chain was sequenced within a study of blood T cell repertoires in COVID-19. Study background: PBMCs, B-cell-depleted T cells, or T cells were the source of the cDNA or gDNA that made up the material.

Clones were read by immunoSEQ multiplex PCR, and TCRdb kept only the in-frame ones, dropping some. This table holds hundreds of thousands of clones, roughly 89% found once. The CDR3 extends over 14 amino acids. Germline V gene data show CDR1 as MDHEN and CDR2 as SYDVKM. The V gene lost 1 base and the J gene lost 7 bases, with 11 bases spanning the gap. Which cohort a participant joined came from the clinical history participants gave. V and J are TRBV28 and TRBJ1-5; D is unresolved. The sequenced material came from PBMCs or T cells enriched from blood (not recorded which). The TCR was taken from a woman aged 18-30 years with acute COVID-19. CDR3 in amino acids: CASSLFRVSQPQHF. CDR3 nucleotide sequence: TGTGCCAGCAGTTTATTTCGGGTTAGCCAGCCCCAGCATTTT.